Below are 17 T cell receptor beta chains sequenced from a single sample in a study of T cells in Graves' hyperthyroidism and ophthalmopathy (dated 2019 in TCRdb). Library preparation used multiplex PCR. Sequencing used an Illumina HiSeq 2000. The TCR beta CDR3 regions were amplified from the RNA transcripts. The first round of RT-PCR for the TCR CDR3 was performed with the HTBI primer set and the Qiagen OneStep RT-PCR kit. Through fastp at Q25 and MiXCR, TCRdb rebuilt clones from the public reads, retaining in-frame beta chains. Duplicate CDR3 protein sequences are folded into a single record with the most common DNA and genes. The sample table records about 620,000 distinct CDR3 sequences; about a sixth of these occur just once. Of the sample, 3% to 4% falls within the top ten clones. Specimen: blood. These receptors were collected from a woman in her twenties or thirties with Graves' hyperthyroidism.

This clonotype appeared many times. This sequence joins TRBV28 and TRBJ1-2; D unclear. Between the trimmed V and J ends, which lost 6 bases and 6 bases, there was a span of 14 bases. Germline assignment: CDR1 MDHEN and CDR2 SYDVKM. The CDR3 spans 13 residues. The CDR3 DNA follows: TGTGCCAGCAGCGAACCGACCGGGAATGGCTACACCTTC. Translating gives CASSEPTGNGYTF.

The chain combines TRBV28 with TRBJ2-4; 7 nucleotides align to TRBD1. Per the germline V gene, CDR1 is MDHEN and CDR2 is SYDVKM. V was pared by 7 bases and J by 8 bases, with 23 bases of the junction left unmatched. The CDR3 is 18 residues long. The CDR3 bases are TGTGCCAGCACCAAGAGGGGGCTAGATCGAAAGGGGGAGTACATTCAGTACTTC. It codes for CASTKRGLDRKGEYIQYF.

This clonotype has a count of ten or more. The chain joins TRBV3-1 to TRBJ2-7; D is undetermined. The V gene lost 4 bases and the J gene lost 2 bases, with 12 bases spanning the gap. CDR3 length equals 14 residues. Looked up from germline, CDR1 is LGHDT and CDR2 is YNNKEL (reference sequence). The CDR3 nucleotides read TGTGCCAGCAGCCCACGACCCCAGGCCTACGAGCAGTACTTC. Residues: CASSPRPQAYEQYF.

This clonotype was found many times. V is TRBV28 and J is TRBJ2-7; no firm D call. Trimming shortened V by 8 bases and J by 4 bases, and 21 bases separated the two germline ends. This CDR3 contains 15 residues. The germline V gene encodes CDR1 MDHEN and CDR2 SYDVKM. This CDR3 is CASLLPGGPRYEQYF. The CDR3 bases are TGTGCCAGCCTTCTCCCGGGCGGTCCCCGTTACGAGCAGTACTTC.

The rearrangement links TRBV19 to TRBJ1-2; 9 bases fit TRBD1. Germline values: CDR1 LNHDA, CDR2 SQIVND (reference sequence). This CDR3 has 13 amino acids. With V trimmed by 5 bases and J by 8 bases, 6 bases remained unmatched. CDR3 sequence reads: CASSDRGLGGYTF. The CDR3 coding sequence is TGTGCCAGTAGTGACAGGGGGTTGGGCGGCTACACCTTC.

Comments on this clonotype: A much larger clonotype is one base distant, so this may be a read error. The chain joins TRBV24-1 to TRBJ2-2; TRBD1 matches at 9 bases. The CDR3 is made up of 16 amino acids. The germline CDR1 and CDR2 sequences are KGHDR and SFDVKD. CDR3 in amino acids: CATSDFGTGSTGKLFF. In DNA form, the CDR3 reads TGTGCCACCAGTGATTTCGGGACAGGGAGCACCGGGAAGCTGTTTTTT.

This clonotype was seen a few times. The V and J genes are TRBV6-1 and TRBJ2-1, with D perhaps TRBD1 (5 bases). V gave up 7 bases and J gave up 3 bases, with 10 bases separating them. The CDR3 runs to 13 residues. Germline V lookup: CDR1 MNHNS, CDR2 SASEGT. CDR3 in DNA: TGTGCCAGCACTCACGACAGCTACAATGAGCAGTTCTTC. It is translated as CASTHDSYNEQFF.

The table lists this clonotype with many counts. The rearrangement links TRBV20-1 to TRBJ2-7, with TRBD2 matching 9 bases. With V trimmed by 2 bases and J by 2 bases, 7 bases remained unmatched. This CDR3 contains 15 residues. Germline CDR1 reads DFQATT; CDR2 reads SNEGSKA (reference sequence). CDR3 DNA: TGCAGTGCTAGAAGGCTAGCGGGAAAAACCTACGAGCAGTACTTC. Translation: CSARRLAGKTYEQYF.

At least ten counts were recorded for this clonotype. V is TRBV10-3 and J is TRBJ1-2; 11 bases align to TRBD1. After removal of 6 bases from V and 2 bases from J, the junction contained 2 bases not matched to a gene. Germline assignment: CDR1 ENHRY and CDR2 SYGVKD. CDR3 length: 14 amino acids. The CDR3 reads CAIRGTGGNYGYTF. CDR3 sequence (DNA): TGTGCCATCAGAGGGACAGGGGGAAACTATGGCTACACCTTC.

At least ten counts were recorded for this clonotype. The chain recombines TRBV5-5 with TRBJ2-3; D is tentatively TRBD1 or TRBD2 (5 bases each). Per germline, CDR1 SGHKS and CDR2 YYEKEE (reference sequence). CDR3 length: 14 residues. Trimming cost V 2 bases and J 4 bases, with 11 bases left between them. The CDR3 protein is CASSFAGTADTQYF. Written as DNA, the CDR3 is TGTGCCAGCAGCTTTGCCGGGACGGCAGATACGCAGTATTTT.

This clonotype was seen many times. The V call is TRBV6-1, the J call TRBJ2-5; weak D call: TRBD1 (5 bases). This CDR3 spans 15 amino acids. Germline CDR1 MNHNS, CDR2 SASEGT. Trimming stripped 2 bases from V and 5 bases from J, with 15 bases between. The CDR3, as DNA: TGTGCCAGCAGTGAAAACAGGTTAGGAAAGGAGACCCAGTACTTC. Protein: CASSENRLGKETQYF.

Worth noting for this clonotype: This CDR3 fails to terminate in the conserved phenylalanine or tryptophan, so it likely reflects a read error. The chain combines TRBV5-1 with TRBJ2-7, with a weak D call TRBD2 (5 bases). Germline V gene lookup returns CDR1 SGHRS and CDR2 YFSETQ. This CDR3 contains 14 residues. Trimming cost V 9 bases and J 0 bases, with 16 bases left between them. The CDR3 loop is CAIPTKQNSYEQYL. The CDR3 bases are TGCGCCATCCCGACTAAACAAAACTCCTACGAGCAGTACCTC.

The V call is TRBV7-3, the J call TRBJ1-4; 9 bases are a match to TRBD1. J was trimmed by 2 bases and V by 4 bases; bases with no gene match: 2. Germline CDR1 and CDR2: SGHTA and FQGTGA. There are 15 residues in the CDR3. CDR3 nucleotide sequence: TGTGCCAGCAGCTCCGGGACAGGGACTAATGAAAAACTGTTTTTT. Translating gives CASSSGTGTNEKLFF.

This clonotype was detected many times. The chain couples TRBV20-1 to TRBJ2-7; D unclear. Germline-derived CDR1 and CDR2 are DFQATT and SNEGSKA (reference sequence). V gave up 3 bases and J gave up 1 base, with 7 bases separating them. The CDR3 sequence is 12 residues long. The CDR3 DNA sequence: TGCAGTGCTAGCAAGAGTTCCTACGAGCAGTACTTC. Its protein product is CSASKSSYEQYF.

This clonotype turned up a few times. The CDR3 DNA is TGTGCCAGCTCACCTTTTCAGGGTAGACAAGAGACCCAGTACTTC. This sequence encodes CASSPFQGRQETQYF. V gene TRBV18 combines with J gene TRBJ2-5; the D gene is possibly TRBD1 (5 bases). Germline lookup yields CDR1 KGHSH and CDR2 LQKENI. The CDR3 is 15 residues long. The V and J ends lost 3 bases and 2 bases respectively, with 13 bases between them.

This clonotype was recorded at least ten times. The chain carries TRBV29-1 and TRBJ2-7; D could derive from TRBD1 or TRBD2 (6 bases each). CDR1 SQVTM and CDR2 ANQGSEA come from the germline V gene. The length of the CDR3 is 12 residues. The ends were cut back, 4 bases at V and 6 bases at J, with 13 bases in the middle. The CDR3, as DNA: TGCAGCGTTGGGTGGGGGGCTGGCGAGCAGTACTTC. Its translation: CSVGWGAGEQYF.

This clonotype came up many times. CDR3 DNA: TGTGCCAGCGCCAGGGGTAGCAATCAGCCCCAGCATTTT. As protein: CASARGSNQPQHF. The chain has TRBV4-2 and TRBJ1-5; D may be TRBD1 (6 bases). Trimming left V 8 bases short and J 0 bases short, with 8 bases between. The CDR3 consists of 13 residues. Germline-derived CDR1 and CDR2 are LGHNA and YNFKEQ.